This is a list of T cell receptor beta chains from one sample in a study of T cells expressing NK-cell markers. TCRdb re-called the 5' RACE reads; one entry per CDR3 protein, DNA not given. The sample data list 500,000 to 600,000 distinct CDR3 sequences. Specimen: blood T cells: a sorted CD56 or NKG2C T cell subset, CD4+ or CD8+ T cells, or bulk PBMC T cells (not recorded which). The receptors were gathered from a man younger than 30 in good health. CDR3s include the opening cysteine and the closing phenylalanine or tryptophan.

>TRBJ2-1|TRBV24-1
CATSDIGIVNNEQFF
>TRBJ2-1|TRBV7-2
CASTLSRDRGEQFF
>TRBJ2-3|TRBV12-3/TRBV12-4
CASSPRDRGKDTQYF
>TRBJ2-2|TRBV4-3
CASSHPGTGGNTGELFF
>TRBJ2-1|TRBV20-1
CSARNPLGIGNEQFF
>TRBJ2-2|TRBV29-1
CSVERGSGELFF
>TRBJ1-3|TRBV30
CAWSVRPGISGNTIYF
>TRBJ2-3|TRBV5-1
CASSGQDSTDTQYF
>TRBJ2-1|TRBV4-1
CASSHSRDAFGEQFF
>TRBJ2-1|TRBV24-1
CATSDTRPLGGLYNEQFF
>TRBJ2-1|TRBV6-5
CASSTKTSGRRDEQFF
>TRBJ2-5|TRBV28
CATKGLAAQETQYF
>TRBJ2-1|TRBV20-1
CSARDRDRGNNEQFF
>TRBJ2-1|TRBV7-6
CASSGIAGSSYNEQFF
>TRBJ2-1|TRBV12-3/TRBV12-4
CASTLALGGRPDNEQFF
>TRBJ2-1|TRBV4-2
CASSQDRARNEQFF